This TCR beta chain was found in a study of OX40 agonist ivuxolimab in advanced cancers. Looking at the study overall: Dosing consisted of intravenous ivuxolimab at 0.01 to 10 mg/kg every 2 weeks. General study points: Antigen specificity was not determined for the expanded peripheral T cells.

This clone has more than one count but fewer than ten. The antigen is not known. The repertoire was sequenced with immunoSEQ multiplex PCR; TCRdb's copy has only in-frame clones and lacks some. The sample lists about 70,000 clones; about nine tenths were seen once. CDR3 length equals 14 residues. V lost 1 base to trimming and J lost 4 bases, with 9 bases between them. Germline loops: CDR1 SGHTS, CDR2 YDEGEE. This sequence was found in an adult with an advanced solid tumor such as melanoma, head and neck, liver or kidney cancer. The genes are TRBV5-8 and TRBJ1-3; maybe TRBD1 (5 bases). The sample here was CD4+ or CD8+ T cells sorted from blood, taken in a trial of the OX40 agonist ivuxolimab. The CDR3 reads CASSLQGSGNTIYF. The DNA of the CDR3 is TGTGCCAGCAGCTTGCAGGGATCCGGAAACACCATATATTTT. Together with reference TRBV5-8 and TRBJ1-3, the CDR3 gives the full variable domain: EAGVTQSPTHLIKTRGQQATLRCSPISGHTSVYWYQQALGLGLQFLLWYDEGEERNRGNFPPRFSGRQFPNYSSELNVNALELEDSALYLCASSLQGSGNTIYFGEGSWLTVV.